This T cell receptor (beta chain) is from a study of regulatory T cells in long-lasting Graves disease. Study-level findings and limits: Having few samples may have compromised the accuracy.

V was cut by 5 bases and J by 0 bases, with 17 bases left in between. Germline lookup yields CDR1 MDHEN and CDR2 SYDVKM. The CDR3 is 17 residues long. The time point was: persistent/refractory GD, antithyroid drugs over 5 years with positive TRAb. Extracted RNA from PBMCs served as the source of the TCR library. As regards this clonotype: The target antigen is unknown.

Researchers made TCR beta libraries by using iRepertoire HTBI primers and running Arm-PCR on CDR3 regions. TCRdb called the multiplex PCR reads again in MiXCR, with one record for every CDR3 protein. The table has roughly 500,000 distinct CDR3 sequences, roughly 22% seen once. The chain recombines TRBV28 with TRBJ2-1; perhaps D is TRBD1 or TRBD2 (7 bases each). The specimen was peripheral blood mononuclear cells (PBMCs), collected when the disease was refractory, from a patient treated with antithyroid drugs. The source of this sequence is a female donor with Graves disease. The CDR3 region has the DNA TGTGCCAGCAGTCCGGGACAGCGGGAACCCTCCTACAATGAGCAGTTCTTC. Translating gives CASSPGQREPSYNEQFF.